The 6 T cell receptor beta chains below were found in one sample sequenced in a study of blood T cell repertoires in COVID-19. The table came from immunoSEQ multiplex PCR; TCRdb's copy has only in-frame clones and leaves some out. This table holds fewer than 200,000 clones, 87% found once. The sample was peripheral blood. The receptors here all came from a woman aged 50 to 60 with acute or convalescent COVID-19.

The chain combines TRBV9 with TRBJ2-7; 13 nucleotides line up with TRBD2. The CDR3 is 14 residues long. J was trimmed by 6 bases and V by 4 bases; bases with no gene match: 4. Germline V gene lookup returns CDR1 SGDLS and CDR2 YYNGEE. The CDR3 DNA is TGTGCCAGCAGCCCCCGGACTAGCGGGGGCGAGCAGTACTTC. Encoded protein: CASSPRTSGGEQYF.

The V call is TRBV19, the J call TRBJ1-2, with unresolved D. With 5 bases removed from V and 2 bases from J, the gap between germline ends came to 9 bases. CDR3 length equals 13 residues. Per the germline V gene, CDR1 is LNHDA and CDR2 is SQIVND (reference sequence). CDR3 sequence: CASSQMANYGYTF. The CDR3 bases are TGTGCCAGTAGTCAAATGGCAAACTATGGCTACACCTTC.

The chain uses TRBV3-1 (or the pseudogene TRBV3-2) and TRBJ2-5; D is perhaps TRBD2 (7 bases). From germline, CDR1 is LGHDT and CDR2 YNNKEL (reference sequence). Trimming took 4 bases from V and 1 from J, leaving 16 bases between them. CDR3 length: 16 amino acids. The CDR3 loop is CASSLQGGGPQETQYF. DNA for the CDR3: TGTGCCAGCAGCCTCCAAGGGGGGGGCCCCCAAGAGACCCAGTACTTC.

This rearrangement joins TRBV18 to TRBJ2-5; no definite D call. This CDR3 comprises 13 residues. Trimming cost V 3 bases and J 5 bases, with 10 bases left between them. The germline V gene encodes CDR1 KGHSH and CDR2 LQKENI. CDR3 region: CASSPSPPETQYF. As DNA, the CDR3 is TGTGCCAGCTCACCTAGCCCCCCGGAGACCCAGTACTTC. Drawing the rest from reference TRBV18 and TRBJ2-5, the complete variable domain is NAGVMQNPRHLVRRRGQEARLRCSPMKGHSHVYWYRQLPEEGLKFMVYLQKENIIDESGMPKERFSAEFPKEGPSILRIQQVVRGDSAAYFCASSPSPPETQYFGPGTRLLVL.

V is TRBV7-9 and J is TRBJ2-7; TRBD2 matches at 14 bases. Germline V gene data show CDR1 as SEHNR and CDR2 as FQNEAQ (reference sequence). V shed 3 bases, J shed 5 bases, and the junction held 3 bases outside the gene matches. The CDR3 contains 15 residues. The DNA of the CDR3 is TGTGCCAGCAGCTTGGGGACTAGCGGGGGTGACGAGCAGTACTTC. It codes for CASSLGTSGGDEQYF.

The chain uses TRBV7-8 and TRBJ2-3, with D unresolved. The CDR3 consists of 14 residues. The V end was cut by 3 bases, the J end by 2 bases, with 9 bases between. Germline V gives CDR1 SGHVS, CDR2 FQNEAQ. CDR3 nucleotides: TGTGCCAGCAGCTTTATGCAGGACACAGATACGCAGTATTTT. It specifies CASSFMQDTDTQYF.